These T cell receptor beta chains were read from a single sample in a study of T cell responses to AZD1222 COVID-19 vaccine. TCRdb keeps only in-frame clones here, not all; method: immunoSEQ multiplex PCR. The sample has approximately 100,000 clones, nearly 95% seen once. The sequenced sample was peripheral blood, obtained on day 0 of AZD1222 vaccination. These TCRs come from an adult in good health. Both conserved end residues are part of each CDR3. Each record gives: V gene, J gene, D gene, clone size, CDR3 protein, CDR3 DNA. A D gene is named only where the DNA matches it firmly. The size entry is marked missing in some rows and otherwise reads once, few, many or a size class.

v_gene: TRBV19; j_gene: TRBJ1-1; d_gene: NA; abundance: NA; CDR3aa: CASSTPMNTEAFF; CDR3nt: TGTGCCAGTAGTACACCAATGAACACTGAAGCTTTCTTT
v_gene: TRBV5-4; j_gene: TRBJ2-3; d_gene: TRBD2; abundance: NA; CDR3aa: CASSSGTSGRAYTDTQYF; CDR3nt: TGTGCCAGCAGCTCCGGGACTAGCGGGAGGGCCTACACAGATACGCAGTATTTT
v_gene: TRBV9; j_gene: TRBJ1-3; d_gene: TRBD1; abundance: few; CDR3aa: CASSVGQGLNTIYF; CDR3nt: TGTGCCAGCAGCGTGGGACAGGGACTAAACACCATATATTTT
v_gene: TRBV9; j_gene: TRBJ2-5; d_gene: NA; abundance: once; CDR3aa: CASSLGAGWKEETQYF; CDR3nt: TGTGCCAGCAGCTTGGGGGCAGGGTGGAAGGAAGAGACCCAGTACTTC
v_gene: TRBV6-5; j_gene: TRBJ1-1; d_gene: NA; abundance: NA; CDR3aa: CASTVAFLTEAFF; CDR3nt: TGTGCCAGCACGGTCGCTTTTCTGACTGAAGCTTTCTTT
v_gene: TRBV4-1; j_gene: TRBJ2-7; d_gene: NA; abundance: NA; CDR3aa: CASSQDSLRTDYEQYF; CDR3nt: TGCGCCAGCAGCCAAGATTCTTTAAGGACAGACTACGAGCAGTACTTC
v_gene: TRBV30; j_gene: TRBJ1-6; d_gene: NA; abundance: NA; CDR3aa: CAWRGYSTSSPLHF; CDR3nt: TGTGCCTGGAGGGGGTATAGTACTAGTTCACCCCTCCACTTT
v_gene: TRBV5-1; j_gene: TRBJ2-5; d_gene: NA; abundance: once; CDR3aa: CATRAGPGYEETQYF; CDR3nt: TGCGCCACCAGAGCGGGCCCAGGGTACGAAGAGACCCAGTACTTC
v_gene: TRBV18; j_gene: TRBJ2-5; d_gene: TRBD1; abundance: NA; CDR3aa: CASSRQGQQETQYF; CDR3nt: TGTGCCAGCTCACGACAGGGGCAACAAGAGACCCAGTACTTC
v_gene: TRBV25-1; j_gene: TRBJ1-1; d_gene: NA; abundance: NA; CDR3aa: CASSEGAGAAFF; CDR3nt: TGTGCCAGCAGTGAAGGGGCGGGGGCAGCTTTCTTT
v_gene: TRBV2; j_gene: TRBJ2-7; d_gene: TRBD1; abundance: NA; CDR3aa: CASRGTVVNEQYF; CDR3nt: TGTGCCAGCAGGGGGACAGTCGTCAACGAGCAGTACTTC
v_gene: TRBV3-1/TRBV3-2; j_gene: TRBJ2-7; d_gene: NA; abundance: once; CDR3aa: CASSQVAGQGEPYEQYF; CDR3nt: TGTGCCAGCAGCCAAGTCGCTGGACAAGGGGAGCCCTACGAGCAGTACTTC
v_gene: TRBV4-2; j_gene: TRBJ1-1; d_gene: NA; abundance: NA; CDR3aa: CASSQDWLGTEAFF; CDR3nt: TGTGCCAGCAGCCAAGATTGGCTGGGCACTGAAGCTTTCTTT
v_gene: TRBV24-1; j_gene: TRBJ2-5; d_gene: TRBD2; abundance: NA; CDR3aa: CATSDLGLAGRETQYF; CDR3nt: TGTGCCACCAGTGATTTGGGTCTAGCGGGAAGAGAGACCCAGTACTTC
v_gene: TRBV2; j_gene: TRBJ2-7; d_gene: NA; abundance: NA; CDR3aa: CASTKGQLIYEQYF; CDR3nt: TGTGCCAGCACCAAGGGGCAGCTCATCTACGAGCAGTACTTC
v_gene: TRBV5-1; j_gene: TRBJ2-5; d_gene: TRBD2; abundance: NA; CDR3aa: CASSSGLAGETQYF; CDR3nt: TGCGCCAGCAGTTCCGGACTAGCGGGTGAGACCCAGTACTTC
v_gene: TRBV5-4; j_gene: TRBJ2-6; d_gene: TRBD2; abundance: once; CDR3aa: CASSLGLAGTGANVLTF; CDR3nt: TGTGCCAGCAGTTTAGGACTAGCGGGAACTGGGGCCAACGTCCTGACTTTC
v_gene: TRBV5-5; j_gene: TRBJ1-1; d_gene: NA; abundance: NA; CDR3aa: CASSLVVGRLNTEAFF; CDR3nt: TGTGCCAGCAGCTTGGTAGTGGGACGTCTGAACACTGAAGCTTTCTTT
v_gene: TRBV3-1/TRBV3-2; j_gene: TRBJ2-7; d_gene: NA; abundance: NA; CDR3aa: CASSQAPPYEQYF; CDR3nt: TGTGCCAGCAGCCAAGCCCCTCCTTACGAGCAGTACTTC
v_gene: TRBV14; j_gene: TRBJ2-1; d_gene: TRBD2; abundance: NA; CDR3aa: CASSLRVAGGNEQFF; CDR3nt: TGTGCCAGCAGCCTAAGGGTAGCGGGAGGGAATGAGCAGTTCTTC
v_gene: TRBV11-3; j_gene: TRBJ2-7; d_gene: NA; abundance: NA; CDR3aa: CASSFGWDEQYF; CDR3nt: TGTGCCAGCAGCTTCGGCTGGGACGAGCAGTACTTC
v_gene: TRBV6-5; j_gene: TRBJ2-7; d_gene: NA; abundance: once; CDR3aa: CATTGTYEQYF; CDR3nt: TGTGCCACCACAGGGACCTACGAGCAGTACTTC
v_gene: TRBV4-2; j_gene: TRBJ1-5; d_gene: TRBD1; abundance: once; CDR3aa: CASSQEVYRGDQPQHF; CDR3nt: TGTGCCAGCAGCCAAGAGGTATACAGGGGCGATCAGCCCCAGCATTTT
v_gene: TRBV11-2; j_gene: TRBJ2-5; d_gene: NA; abundance: NA; CDR3aa: CASSHGETQYF; CDR3nt: TGTGCCAGCAGCCACGGGGAGACCCAGTACTTC
v_gene: TRBV19; j_gene: TRBJ1-2; d_gene: TRBD1; abundance: NA; CDR3aa: CASSIGGQPSYGYTF; CDR3nt: TGTGCCAGTAGTATTGGGGGACAGCCTAGCTATGGCTACACCTTC
v_gene: TRBV5-1; j_gene: TRBJ2-3; d_gene: TRBD1; abundance: NA; CDR3aa: CASSPRQGPDTQYF; CDR3nt: TGCGCCAGCAGCCCTAGACAGGGGCCAGATACGCAGTATTTT
v_gene: TRBV30; j_gene: TRBJ2-5; d_gene: NA; abundance: once; CDR3aa: CAWSGLAGETQYF; CDR3nt: TGTGCCTGGAGCGGCCTAGCCGGTGAGACCCAGTACTTC
v_gene: TRBV19; j_gene: TRBJ1-4; d_gene: NA; abundance: NA; CDR3aa: CASSSGEKLFF; CDR3nt: TGTGCCAGTAGCTCAGGGGAAAAACTGTTTTTT
v_gene: TRBV28; j_gene: TRBJ2-1; d_gene: NA; abundance: NA; CDR3aa: CASSSPPRGQGNNEQFF; CDR3nt: TGTGCCAGCAGTTCCCCCCCGAGAGGGCAGGGAAACAATGAGCAGTTCTTC
v_gene: TRBV4-3; j_gene: TRBJ2-3; d_gene: TRBD2; abundance: many; CDR3aa: CASSQDRGPGGNTQYF; CDR3nt: TGCGCCAGCAGCCAAGATCGGGGTCCGGGGGGGAATACGCAGTATTTT
v_gene: TRBV30; j_gene: TRBJ1-3; d_gene: NA; abundance: once; CDR3aa: CAWRSSGNTIYF; CDR3nt: TGTGCCTGGAGATCCTCTGGAAACACCATATATTTT
v_gene: TRBV7-3; j_gene: TRBJ2-2; d_gene: NA; abundance: NA; CDR3aa: CASSLISGKNTGELFF; CDR3nt: TGTGCCAGCAGCTTAATATCCGGGAAGAACACCGGGGAGCTGTTTTTT
v_gene: TRBV2; j_gene: TRBJ2-3; d_gene: TRBD2; abundance: NA; CDR3aa: CASSWTSRSDTQYF; CDR3nt: TGTGCCAGCAGCTGGACTAGCAGGTCAGATACGCAGTATTTT
v_gene: TRBV4-2; j_gene: TRBJ2-7; d_gene: NA; abundance: once; CDR3aa: CASSQDDTRISYEQYF; CDR3nt: TGTGCCAGCAGCCAAGATGACACCAGAATCTCCTACGAGCAGTACTTC
v_gene: TRBV7-2; j_gene: TRBJ2-3; d_gene: NA; abundance: NA; CDR3aa: CASSARRADTQYF; CDR3nt: TGTGCCAGCAGCGCCCGACGGGCAGATACGCAGTATTTT
v_gene: TRBV7-2; j_gene: TRBJ1-5; d_gene: TRBD1; abundance: NA; CDR3aa: CASSSGQAQPQHF; CDR3nt: TGTGCCAGCAGTTCGGGACAGGCCCAGCCCCAGCATTTT
v_gene: TRBV7-2; j_gene: TRBJ2-7; d_gene: NA; abundance: NA; CDR3aa: CASSFLATYEQYF; CDR3nt: TGTGCCAGCAGCTTTTTGGCCACCTACGAGCAGTACTTC
v_gene: TRBV28; j_gene: TRBJ2-7; d_gene: NA; abundance: few; CDR3aa: CASRGRVLGEQYF; CDR3nt: TGTGCCAGCAGGGGCAGGGTCTTAGGCGAGCAGTACTTC
v_gene: TRBV28; j_gene: TRBJ1-1; d_gene: TRBD1; abundance: NA; CDR3aa: CASSTGGTGLNTEAFF; CDR3nt: TGTGCCAGCAGTACGGGAGGGACAGGGCTGAACACTGAAGCTTTCTTT
v_gene: TRBV19; j_gene: TRBJ2-5; d_gene: TRBD1; abundance: NA; CDR3aa: CASSPAGTGNRETQYF; CDR3nt: TGTGCCAGTAGTCCTGCCGGGACAGGGAATCGAGAGACCCAGTACTTC
v_gene: TRBV6-5; j_gene: TRBJ2-7; d_gene: TRBD1; abundance: NA; CDR3aa: CASSPGQVNYEQYF; CDR3nt: TGTGCCAGCAGTCCGGGACAGGTTAATTACGAGCAGTACTTC
v_gene: TRBV6-5; j_gene: TRBJ1-1; d_gene: NA; abundance: NA; CDR3aa: CASTLRTTNTEAFF; CDR3nt: TGTGCCAGCACCCTGCGGACAACTAACACTGAAGCTTTCTTT
v_gene: TRBV5-1; j_gene: TRBJ2-1; d_gene: NA; abundance: NA; CDR3aa: CASSLQISYNEQFF; CDR3nt: TGCGCCAGCAGCTTGCAGATCTCCTACAATGAGCAGTTCTTC